This T cell receptor beta chain was sequenced during a study of beta chain features in type 1 diabetes. Across the study: Examination of sorted cells across all samples involved more than 85,000,000 cells.

General observations from the study: Equally in patients and controls, PCR might preferentially amplify shorter templates. Significant though moderate, a shortening of TCRB CDR3s appeared in all four CD4+ subsets of Type 1 diabetes patients. Within the patient group, naive, central memory and Treg TCRB repertoires appeared more similar to each other than within healthy donors.

The germline CDR1 and CDR2 sequences are SGHTA and FQGTGA. The CDR3 is 14 amino acids. Trimming took 2 bases from V and 2 from J, leaving 8 bases between them. As regards this clone: The target antigen is unknown.

Since all of the isolated RNA was reverse transcribed, expressed TCRB transcripts were what got sequenced. Measured with immunoSEQ multiplex PCR; TCRdb has only the in-frame clones, and not every one. In the table there are some 250,000 clones, roughly 10% of which are singletons. CD4+ naive, central memory, regulatory and stem cell-like memory subsets were isolated by sorting on CD45RO/CCR7/CD25/CD127/CD95/CD27. V gene TRBV7-3 combines with J gene TRBJ2-3, with D perhaps TRBD2 (6 bases). Material: naive CD4+ T cells from blood. The sequence was obtained from a man aged 30 to 39 with type 1 diabetes. The chain's CDR3 is CASSLGGYTDTQYF. The DNA for the CDR3 is TGTGCCAGCAGCTTAGGGGGGTACACAGATACGCAGTATTTT.